Listed here are 5 T cell receptor beta chains from one sample, sequenced in a study of blood T cell repertoires in COVID-19 (dated by TCRdb to 2020 to 2021). The library was obtained by the immunoSEQ multiplex PCR assay. This immuneACCESS table, as held by TCRdb, lists in-frame sequences with V and J called but not all clones. Of the missing ones, under half trace to an unresolved V gene in checked studies; the others have no known cause. The sample yields around 100,000 clones; 90% were counted once. The ten largest clones capture about 5.5% of the sample. Specimen: peripheral blood. The receptors derive from a man aged 50-60 years with acute or convalescent COVID-19.

J is TRBJ2-1 and V is TRBV24-1; 8 bases map to TRBD2. The CDR3 runs to 16 residues. V was pared by 3 bases and J by 3 bases, with 6 bases of the junction left unmatched. From germline, CDR1 is KGHDR and CDR2 SFDVKD. CDR3 DNA: TGTGCCACCAGTGATCCAAGTAGCGGGGTCTACAATGAGCAGTTCTTC. This codes for CATSDPSSGVYNEQFF.

The chain is built from TRBV6-6 and TRBJ2-7; a possible D gene is TRBD1 (6 bases). There are 16 residues in the CDR3. Between the trimmed V and J ends, which lost 2 bases and 0 bases, there was a span of 14 bases. CDR1 MNHNY and CDR2 SVGAGI come from the germline V gene (reference sequence). The CDR3 DNA reads as TGTGCCAGCAGTTACCCTCGCGCAGGGGACTCCTACGAGCAGTACTTC. It yields the protein CASSYPRAGDSYEQYF.

CDR3 region: CASSVQSSGGEQYF. The DNA for the CDR3 is TGTGCCAGCAGCGTACAGAGTAGCGGAGGCGAGCAGTACTTC. This chain links TRBV9 with TRBJ2-7; a weak D match, TRBD2 (6 bases). The CDR3 loop spans 14 amino acids. Germline CDR1 is SGDLS and CDR2 is YYNGEE. V was cut by 1 base and J by 6 bases, with 14 bases left in between.

The chain is built from TRBV5-1 and TRBJ2-5, with 11 bases identical to TRBD2. Trimming cost V 4 bases and J 4 bases; bases outside gene matches: 3. The germline V gene has CDR1 SGHRS and CDR2 YFSETQ. The length of the CDR3 is 14 residues. CDR3 sequence: CASSKTSGGETQYF. In DNA, the CDR3 is TGCGCCAGCAGCAAAACTAGCGGGGGAGAGACCCAGTACTTC.

The CDR3 protein is CASEYLLAGLNTQYF. The CDR3, as DNA: TGTGCCAGCGAGTACCTACTAGCGGGATTAAATACGCAGTATTTT. The chain links TRBV2 to TRBJ2-3; TRBD2 aligns across 10 bases. J gave up 7 bases and V 8 bases, and 12 bases lay outside the gene matches. CDR3 length equals 15 residues. CDR1 and CDR2 from the germline V gene are SNHLY and FYNNEI.